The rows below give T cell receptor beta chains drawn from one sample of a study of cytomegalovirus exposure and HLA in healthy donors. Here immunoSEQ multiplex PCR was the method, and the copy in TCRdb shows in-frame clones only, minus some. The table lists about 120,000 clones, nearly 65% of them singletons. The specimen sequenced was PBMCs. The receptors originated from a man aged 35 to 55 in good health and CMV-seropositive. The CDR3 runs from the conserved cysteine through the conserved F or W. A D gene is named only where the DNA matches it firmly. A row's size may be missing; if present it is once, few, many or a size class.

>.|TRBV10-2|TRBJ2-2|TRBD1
CASSVGQGTGELFF
TGCGCCAGCAGTGTAGGACAGGGGACCGGGGAGCTGTTTTTT
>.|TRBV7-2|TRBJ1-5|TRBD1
CASTPDRGFNQPQHF
TGTGCCAGCACCCCGGACAGGGGTTTCAATCAGCCCCAGCATTTT
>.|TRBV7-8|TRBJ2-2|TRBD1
CASSPRQGRFAGELFF
TGTGCCAGCAGCCCCAGACAGGGGAGGTTCGCCGGGGAGCTGTTTTTT
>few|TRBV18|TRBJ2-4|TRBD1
CASSPQDRGIQYF
TGTGCCAGCTCACCACAGGACAGGGGCATTCAGTACTTC
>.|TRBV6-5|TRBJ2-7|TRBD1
CASSYGDREYEQYF
TGTGCCAGCAGTTACGGAGACAGGGAGTACGAGCAGTACTTC
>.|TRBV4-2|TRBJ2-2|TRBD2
CASSRPGLAGGPNTGELFF
TGTGCCAGCAGCCGGCCGGGACTAGCGGGAGGGCCAAACACCGGGGAGCTGTTTTTT
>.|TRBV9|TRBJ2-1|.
CASSVVDSSNEQFF
TGTGCCAGCAGCGTAGTTGACAGTAGCAATGAGCAGTTCTTC
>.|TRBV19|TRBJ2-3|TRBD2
CASASGGAGDTQYF
TGTGCCTCGGCAAGCGGGGGGGCAGGAGATACGCAGTATTTT
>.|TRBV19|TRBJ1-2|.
CASSIVGQLNYGYTF
TGTGCCAGTAGTATAGTCGGACAGCTGAACTATGGCTACACCTTC
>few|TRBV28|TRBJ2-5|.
CASSQGIQETQYF
TGTGCCAGCAGTCAGGGGATCCAAGAGACCCAGTACTTC
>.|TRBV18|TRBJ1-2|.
CASSPQGRNGYTF
TGTGCCAGCTCACCACAGGGGAGGAATGGCTACACCTTC
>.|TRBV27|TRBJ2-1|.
CASSPSWGDGWNEQFF
TGTGCCAGCAGTCCTTCTTGGGGGGACGGTTGGAATGAGCAGTTCTTC
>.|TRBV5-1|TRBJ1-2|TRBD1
CASSLGQGAITHGYTF
TGCGCCAGCAGCTTGGGGCAGGGGGCAATCACTCATGGCTACACCTTC
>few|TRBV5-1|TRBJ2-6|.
CASSLTFPGANVLTF
TGCGCCAGCAGCTTGACTTTCCCTGGGGCCAACGTCCTGACTTTC
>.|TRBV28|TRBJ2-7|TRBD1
CASSPWKTGEEQYF
TGTGCCAGCAGCCCATGGAAGACAGGGGAGGAGCAGTACTTC
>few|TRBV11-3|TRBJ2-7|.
CASSQGGGSYEQYF
TGTGCCAGCAGCCAAGGTGGGGGGAGCTACGAGCAGTACTTC
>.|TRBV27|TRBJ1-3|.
CASKRGISGNTIYF
TGTGCCAGCAAGAGGGGGATCTCTGGAAACACCATATATTTT
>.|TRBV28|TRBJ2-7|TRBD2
CAILSGSSYEQYF
TGTGCCATCCTTAGCGGGAGCTCCTACGAGCAGTACTTC
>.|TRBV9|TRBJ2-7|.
CASSDGVGGTPYEQYF
TGTGCCAGCAGCGACGGAGTGGGCGGGACTCCCTACGAGCAGTACTTC
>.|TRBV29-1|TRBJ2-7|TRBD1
CGRDSTSYRTYEQYF
TGCGGACGGGACAGCACCAGTTATAGGACCTACGAGCAGTACTTC
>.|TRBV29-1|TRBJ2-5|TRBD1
CSGTGGGETQYF
TGCAGCGGGACAGGGGGCGGAGAGACCCAGTACTTC
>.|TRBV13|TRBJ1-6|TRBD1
CASSLRTGSAYNSPLHF
TGTGCCAGCAGCCTACGGACAGGGAGCGCCTATAATTCACCCCTCCACTTT
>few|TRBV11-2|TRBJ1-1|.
CASSLWGDTEAFF
TGTGCCAGCAGCTTATGGGGGGACACTGAAGCTTTCTTT
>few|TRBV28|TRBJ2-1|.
CASSFPILSPSNEQFF
TGTGCCAGCAGTTTCCCTATCCTAAGCCCCTCCAATGAGCAGTTCTTC
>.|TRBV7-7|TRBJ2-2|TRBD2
CASSSKTSGRGTGELFF
TGTGCTAGCAGTTCCAAGACTAGCGGGAGAGGGACCGGGGAGCTGTTTTTT
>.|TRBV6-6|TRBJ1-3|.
CASSSPSGSGNTIYF
TGTGCCAGCAGTTCCCCAAGCGGTTCTGGAAACACCATATATTTT
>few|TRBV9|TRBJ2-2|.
CASSPVTGELFF
TGTGCCAGCAGCCCCGTCACCGGGGAGCTGTTTTTT
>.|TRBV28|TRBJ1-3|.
CASSGWGEGGNTIYF
TGTGCCAGCAGTGGCTGGGGGGAGGGAGGAAACACCATATATTTT
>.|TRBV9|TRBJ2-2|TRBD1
CASSRLYRGRDTGELFF
TGTGCCAGCAGCCGACTTTACAGGGGTCGCGACACCGGGGAGCTGTTTTTT
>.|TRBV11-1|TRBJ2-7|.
CASSRTGVYEQYF
TGTGCCAGCAGCCGAACCGGGGTTTACGAGCAGTACTTC
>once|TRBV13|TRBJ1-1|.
CASSSRAGAGTEAFF
TGTGCCAGCAGCTCTCGGGCAGGGGCGGGCACTGAAGCTTTCTTT
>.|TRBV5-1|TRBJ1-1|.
CASFPAGGNTEAFF
TGCGCCAGCTTCCCGGCGGGGGGGAACACTGAAGCTTTCTTT
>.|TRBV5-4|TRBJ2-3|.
CASSSGTSTADTQYF
TGTGCCAGCAGCTCGGGAACTAGCACCGCAGATACGCAGTATTTT
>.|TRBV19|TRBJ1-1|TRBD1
CASRRTGSNTEAFF
TGTGCCAGTAGGCGGACAGGGAGCAACACTGAAGCTTTCTTT
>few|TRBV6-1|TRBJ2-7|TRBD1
CASSVGTGAYEQYF
TGTGCCAGCAGTGTAGGGACAGGCGCCTACGAGCAGTACTTC
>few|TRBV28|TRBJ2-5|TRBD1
CASRTGGSQETQYF
TGTGCCAGCAGGACAGGGGGCTCGCAAGAGACCCAGTACTTC
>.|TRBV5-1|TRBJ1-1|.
CASSEGGGNTEAFF
TGCGCCAGCAGCGAAGGGGGGGGGAATACTGAAGCTTTCTTT
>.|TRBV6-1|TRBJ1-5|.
CASSLLGGANQPQHF
TGTGCCAGCAGTCTTCTTGGAGGGGCCAATCAGCCCCAGCATTTT
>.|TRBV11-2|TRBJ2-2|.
CASSQGLPVFSGELFF
TGTGCCAGCAGCCAGGGACTTCCCGTCTTCTCCGGGGAGCTGTTTTTT
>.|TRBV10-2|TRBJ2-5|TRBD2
CASSEGGTSGVTQYF
TGCGCCAGCAGTGAGGGGGGGACTAGCGGGGTAACCCAGTACTTC
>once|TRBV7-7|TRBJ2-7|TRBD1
CASSLERTGTEQYF
TGTGCTAGCAGCTTAGAAAGGACAGGGACCGAGCAGTACTTC
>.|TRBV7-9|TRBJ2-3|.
CASSLVLAGDTQYF
TGTGCCAGCAGCTTAGTTCTGGCTGGAGATACGCAGTATTTT
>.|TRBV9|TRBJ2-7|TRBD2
CASSVGGRVSYEQYF
TGTGCCAGCAGCGTTGGCGGGAGGGTATCCTACGAGCAGTACTTC
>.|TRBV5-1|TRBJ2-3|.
CASSLGTRDTQYF
TGCGCCAGCAGCTTGGGTACCAGAGATACGCAGTATTTT
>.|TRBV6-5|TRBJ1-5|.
CASSYSGVTNQPQHF
TGTGCCAGCAGTTACTCCGGTGTTACCAATCAGCCCCAGCATTTT
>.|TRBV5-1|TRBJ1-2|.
CASSGGPAGRQYGYTF
TGCGCCAGCAGCGGAGGCCCCGCAGGGAGGCAATATGGCTACACCTTC
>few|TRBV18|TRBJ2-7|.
CASSPRDSYEQYF
TGTGCCAGCTCACCACGCGACTCGTACGAGCAGTACTTC
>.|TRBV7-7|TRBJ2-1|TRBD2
CASSLDVTGLGSEEQFF
TGTGCTAGCAGCTTAGATGTGACCGGACTAGGTAGTGAGGAGCAGTTCTTC
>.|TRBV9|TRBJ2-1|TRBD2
CASSVEALAGGEQFF
TGTGCCAGCAGCGTAGAAGCACTAGCGGGGGGTGAGCAGTTCTTC
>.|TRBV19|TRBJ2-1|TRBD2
CASRLGLAGAQFF
TGTGCCAGTAGGTTGGGACTAGCGGGGGCCCAGTTCTTC